The rows below give T cell receptor beta chains drawn from one sample of a study of T-cell reconstitution after alpha-beta-depleted transplantation in children. TCRdb re-called the PCR reads through MiXCR, storing one row per CDR3 protein. The sample shows 490,000 or so distinct CDR3 sequences, roughly an eighth of them seen only once. The specimen comprised PBMCs from the stem cell graft donor, sampled from the stem cell graft. All receptors come from a human donor who donated a stem cell graft to a child with combined immunodeficiency. CDR3s include the opening cysteine and the closing phenylalanine or tryptophan. The D gene is left open where the match is weak. Clone size is not always given. Where it is, it says once, few, many or a class for expanded clones.

CDR3 DNA: TGTGCCAGCAGATTAGGGACAGGGTACACTGAAGCTTTCTTT
CDR3 protein: CASRLGTGYTEAFF
V gene: TRBV12-3/TRBV12-4
clone size: many
J gene: TRBJ1-1
D gene: TRBD1

CDR3 DNA: TGCAGCGCTCAGGGACGGGCCTACGAGCAGTACTTC
CDR3 protein: CSAQGRAYEQYF
V gene: TRBV29-1
clone size: few
J gene: TRBJ2-7
D gene: -

CDR3 DNA: TGTGCCAGCAGCGAATTCTTCTACCCCGAGATAGATACGCAGTATTTT
CDR3 protein: CASSEFFYPEIDTQYF
V gene: TRBV2
clone size: few
J gene: TRBJ2-3
D gene: -

CDR3 DNA: TGTGCCAGCAGGGTCGACAGTTGGGGAGGAGGGGGTGAGCAGTTCTTC
CDR3 protein: CASRVDSWGGGGEQFF
V gene: TRBV12-3/TRBV12-4
clone size: many
J gene: TRBJ2-1
D gene: -

CDR3 DNA: TGTGCCAGCAGCCTCAGGGACCCCACAGATACGCAGTATTTT
CDR3 protein: CASSLRDPTDTQYF
V gene: TRBV7-9
clone size: many
J gene: TRBJ2-3
D gene: -

CDR3 DNA: TGCGCCTCGAGTTCTCTACGACAGAAGTTGACCTATAATTCACCCCTCCACTTT
CDR3 protein: CASSSLRQKLTYNSPLHF
V gene: TRBV4-1
clone size: many
J gene: TRBJ1-6
D gene: -

CDR3 DNA: TGTGCCAGCAGCTCAAGACCGGGACTAGCGTACAATGAGCAGTTCTTC
CDR3 protein: CASSSRPGLAYNEQFF
V gene: TRBV7-6
clone size: few
J gene: TRBJ2-1
D gene: TRBD2

CDR3 DNA: TGCAGCGTTGAAGAAAACCAGGAACAGCCCCAGCATTTT
CDR3 protein: CSVEENQEQPQHF
V gene: TRBV29-1
clone size: many
J gene: TRBJ1-5
D gene: -

CDR3 DNA: TGTGCCACCAGTGATCGGGGGCAGGGAGGTGCGGCTGAAGCTTTCTTT
CDR3 protein: CATSDRGQGGAAEAFF
V gene: TRBV24-1
clone size: -
J gene: TRBJ1-1
D gene: -

CDR3 DNA: TGTGCCAGCAGTCCCCGATGGGGCGAGCAGTACTTC
CDR3 protein: CASSPRWGEQYF
V gene: TRBV28
clone size: few
J gene: TRBJ2-7
D gene: -

CDR3 DNA: TGTGCCAGTAGTATAGCAGGAGGGAACACTGAAGCTTTCTTT
CDR3 protein: CASSIAGGNTEAFF
V gene: TRBV19
clone size: few
J gene: TRBJ1-1
D gene: -

CDR3 DNA: TGTGCCAGCAGCTTGTTCGGGACAGGGGAAGATACGCAGTATTTT
CDR3 protein: CASSLFGTGEDTQYF
V gene: TRBV5-4
clone size: -
J gene: TRBJ2-3
D gene: TRBD1

CDR3 DNA: TGTGCCAGCAGCGCGGGACTCGGCTATCCAGATACGCAGTATTTT
CDR3 protein: CASSAGLGYPDTQYF
V gene: TRBV7-3
clone size: few
J gene: TRBJ2-3
D gene: -

CDR3 DNA: TGTGCCTGTCGGAGCGGGGGCAATGAGCAGTTCTTC
CDR3 protein: CACRSGGNEQFF
V gene: TRBV7-9
clone size: few
J gene: TRBJ2-1
D gene: TRBD2

CDR3 DNA: TGTGCCAGCAGTACCCTTCCGGGACACTCCTACGAGCAGTACTTC
CDR3 protein: CASSTLPGHSYEQYF
V gene: TRBV6-2/TRBV6-3
clone size: once
J gene: TRBJ2-7
D gene: -

CDR3 DNA: TGTGCCATCAGGCCGGGACAGGGAGCAGATACGCAGTATTTT
CDR3 protein: CAIRPGQGADTQYF
V gene: TRBV10-3
clone size: few
J gene: TRBJ2-3
D gene: TRBD1

CDR3 DNA: TGCAGTGCTAGAGATTTGGGGGGCGGAGAAGATACGCAGTATTTT
CDR3 protein: CSARDLGGGEDTQYF
V gene: TRBV20-1
clone size: few
J gene: TRBJ2-3
D gene: -

CDR3 DNA: TGTGCCATCAGACCCGATTGGGGGGACACTGAAGCTTTCTTT
CDR3 protein: CAIRPDWGDTEAFF
V gene: TRBV10-3
clone size: -
J gene: TRBJ1-1
D gene: -

CDR3 DNA: TGTGCCAGCAGCGAGGGACAGGACACTCTGCCGTACTTC
CDR3 protein: CASSEGQDTLPYF
V gene: TRBV9
clone size: many
J gene: TRBJ2-7
D gene: TRBD1

CDR3 DNA: TGTGCCAGCAGCTACCTTGGGGACAGGGCTCCAGATACGCAGTATTTT
CDR3 protein: CASSYLGDRAPDTQYF
V gene: TRBV12-3/TRBV12-4
clone size: many
J gene: TRBJ2-3
D gene: TRBD1

CDR3 DNA: TGTGCCAGTAGTACAGCCATGGGGAACAATGAGCAGTTCTTC
CDR3 protein: CASSTAMGNNEQFF
V gene: TRBV19
clone size: -
J gene: TRBJ2-1
D gene: -

CDR3 DNA: TGTGCCAGCAGTTTATTTGGGGCCACGGAACAGTACTTC
CDR3 protein: CASSLFGATEQYF
V gene: TRBV12-3/TRBV12-4
clone size: -
J gene: TRBJ2-7
D gene: -

CDR3 DNA: TGTGCCAGCAGTGAGTGGATGTCTGGGGCCAACGTCCTGACTTTC
CDR3 protein: CASSEWMSGANVLTF
V gene: TRBV25-1
clone size: many
J gene: TRBJ2-6
D gene: -

CDR3 DNA: TGTGCCAGCAGGATGGGACTAGCGGGAGCTGAGCAGTTCTTC
CDR3 protein: CASRMGLAGAEQFF
V gene: TRBV6-5
clone size: few
J gene: TRBJ2-1
D gene: TRBD2

CDR3 DNA: TGTGCCAGCAGTTCCTGGACAGGCGCGAACACCGGGGAGCTGTTTTTT
CDR3 protein: CASSSWTGANTGELFF
V gene: TRBV12-3/TRBV12-4
clone size: few
J gene: TRBJ2-2
D gene: TRBD1

CDR3 DNA: TGTGCCAGCAGTTTGGGACTCCTACAGCCCCAGCATTTT
CDR3 protein: CASSLGLLQPQHF
V gene: TRBV6-2/TRBV6-3
clone size: -
J gene: TRBJ1-5
D gene: -

CDR3 DNA: TGTGCCACCAGTGACAAACAGGGGTACGAGCAGTACTTC
CDR3 protein: CATSDKQGYEQYF
V gene: TRBV24-1
clone size: many
J gene: TRBJ2-7
D gene: TRBD1